The T cell receptor beta chain described here comes from a study of shared clonotypes between healthy human individuals. Execution of the assay was at deep level. Across several immunoSEQ plates, the genomic DNA of each subset was split evenly. In the study's own analysis: Sequence data from immunoSEQ were junction-only and lacked quality scores; consequently, filtering differed. Generated by immunoSEQ multiplex PCR, the TCRdb table keeps only in-frame clones and is missing some. That table is the source of V, J and clone size, and D and trimming were worked out from the DNA. The table lists about 120,000 clones, around 73% of them singletons. The CDR3 is made up of 16 amino acids. Trimming removed 1 base from V and 6 bases from J; junction bases left unmatched: 10. Germline assignment: CDR1 SGHAT and CDR2 FQNNGV.

The sequencing sample was made of memory CD8+ T cells sorted from blood. The subset here: CD45RO+ cells pooled with CCR7-negative TemRA cells. The chain recombines TRBV11-2 with TRBJ2-5, with TRBD2 matching 8 bases. The receptor was isolated from a young woman in good health. This CDR3 is CASSLGGLAGSKTQYF. CDR3 nucleotide sequence: TGTGCCAGCAGCTTAGGTGGACTAGCCGGGAGCAAGACCCAGTACTTC.